This record looks at one T cell receptor beta chain sequence and its context. This sample stems from a study of shared clonotypes between healthy human individuals. Between the trimmed V and J ends, which lost 4 bases and 0 bases, there was a span of 10 bases. Germline loops: CDR1 MDHEN, CDR2 SYDVKM. The CDR3 loop spans 15 amino acids. Researchers ran the assay at a deep level. The protocol was immunoSEQ multiplex PCR, while the TCRdb copy is restricted to in-frame clones and leaves out a portion. This sample carries under 2.5 million clones, 85% to 95% of them seen once, and the ten largest clones take more than 0.35%.

The chain combines TRBV28 with TRBJ1-3; no clear D gene. The source is a man between 18 and 35 years old in good health. Some clones in this sample may be carry-over from other donors' samples. Sequencing input: naive CD4+ T cells from PBMCs. Noted subset: CD45RA+ positively selected. The CDR3 protein is CASSSWGDSGNTIYF. The CDR3, as DNA: TGTGCCAGCAGTTCTTGGGGTGACTCTGGAAACACCATATATTTT.